The 30 T cell receptor beta chains given below trace back to one sample, sequenced in a study of T cell responses to AZD1222 COVID-19 vaccine. Assay: immunoSEQ multiplex PCR; the TCRdb copy retains only in-frame clones and omits some. The sample lists approximately 300,000 clones, around 93% seen once, with around 0.6% in the top ten. Sequencing was performed on peripheral blood, taken 28 days after the second AZD1222 dose. The receptors originated from an adult who received the AZD1222 COVID-19 vaccine.

The rearrangement links TRBV4-3 to TRBJ1-3; D uncertain. The CDR3 is made up of 13 amino acids. Trimming pared 1 base from V and 4 bases from J, leaving 5 bases between. Germline CDR1 reads LGHNA; CDR2 reads YSLEER. The CDR3 DNA reads TGCGCCAGCAGCCAAGTTGGCGGAAACACCATATATTTT. It yields the protein CASSQVGGNTIYF.

The gene calls are TRBV7-2 and TRBJ2-3; TRBD1 agrees at 9 bases. J was trimmed by 6 bases and V by 3 bases; bases with no gene match: 1. CDR1 and CDR2 from the germline V gene are SGHTA and FQGNSA. This CDR3 region has 13 residues. The CDR3: CASSLGQGDTQYF. CDR3 sequence (DNA): TGTGCCAGCAGCTTGGGACAGGGTGATACGCAGTATTTT.

This clone was counted once. J is TRBJ2-3 and V is TRBV28; D is uncertain. This CDR3 region has 13 residues. Germline assignment: CDR1 MDHEN and CDR2 SYDVKM. The V end lost 2 bases, the J end lost 7 bases, and 10 bases lay between the germline ends. The chain's CDR3 is CASSLAPPNTQYF. CDR3 in DNA: TGTGCCAGCAGTTTAGCTCCCCCGAATACGCAGTATTTT.

The CDR3 is CASSYLNEQFF. CDR3 nucleotide sequence: TGTGCCAGCAGTTACCTCAATGAGCAGTTCTTC. J is TRBJ2-1 and V is TRBV6-5; no reliable D call. CDR3 length equals 11 residues. V lost 2 bases to trimming and J lost 6 bases, with 2 bases between them. Looked up from germline, CDR1 is MNHEY and CDR2 is SVGAGI.

J is TRBJ2-5 and V is TRBV28; D may correspond to TRBD1 or TRBD2 (5 bases each). V dropped 4 bases and J dropped 1 base, with 10 bases sitting between them. This CDR3 region has 14 residues. CDR1 is MDHEN and CDR2 is SYDVKM in the germline V gene. The CDR3 nucleotides read TGTGCCAGCAGTTATTTGGGGGTCCAAGAGACCCAGTACTTC. Translated: CASSYLGVQETQYF.

This chain joins TRBV20-1 and TRBJ2-5, with unresolved D. V gave up 4 bases and J gave up 2 bases, with 5 bases separating them. In germline, CDR1 is DFQATT, CDR2 SNEGSKA (reference sequence). The CDR3 is made up of 11 amino acids. CDR3 residues: CSATRQETQYF. CDR3 nucleotide sequence: TGCAGTGCTACTAGACAAGAGACCCAGTACTTC.

The rearrangement joins TRBV16 to TRBJ2-4; TRBD1 aligns across 7 bases. CDR1 and CDR2 from the germline V gene are KGHSY and FQNENV. V shed 3 bases and J 8 bases; nucleotides not matched to a gene: 1. The CDR3 is 12 amino acids. The CDR3 loop reads CASSHQGDIQYF. The CDR3 DNA sequence: TGTGCCAGCAGCCATCAGGGGGACATTCAGTACTTC.

The V gene is TRBV19, the J gene TRBJ2-2; D possibly corresponds to TRBD1 (6 bases). This CDR3 contains 14 residues. The V end was cut by 5 bases, the J end by 3 bases, with 10 bases between. In germline, CDR1 is LNHDA, CDR2 SQIVND (reference sequence). The CDR3, as DNA: TGTGCCAGTAGTCAGGCAGGGGACACCGGGGAGCTGTTTTTT. Translating gives CASSQAGDTGELFF. Supplemented by reference TRBV19 and TRBJ2-2, the full variable domain reads DGGITQSPKYLFRKEGQNVTLSCEQNLNHDAMYWYRQDPGQGLRLIYYSQIVNDFQKGDIAEGYSVSREKKESFPLTVTSAQKNPTAFYLCASSQAGDTGELFFGEGSRLTVL.

V usage is TRBV9 and J usage is TRBJ1-1; weak D call: TRBD1 (5 bases). V lost 0 bases, J lost 5 bases, and 14 bases lay in between. Germline V lookup: CDR1 SGDLS, CDR2 YYNGEE. The CDR3 is 15 amino acids. The CDR3 DNA is TGTGCCAGCAGCGTAGGCGGGGCGGGTGGGACTGAAGCTTTCTTT. Amino acids: CASSVGGAGGTEAFF.

The count of this clone is one. This sequence joins TRBV15 and TRBJ1-5; D is undetermined. In germline, CDR1 is LNHNV, CDR2 YYDKDF (reference sequence). CDR3 length: 13 amino acids. The V and J ends lost 5 bases and 6 bases respectively, with 11 bases between them. The CDR3 spells CATSHTRVQPQHF. CDR3 in DNA: TGTGCCACCAGCCATACTAGAGTTCAGCCCCAGCATTTT.

This rearrangement joins TRBV5-1 to TRBJ1-4; D is perhaps TRBD1 (5 bases). The V and J ends lost 4 bases and 8 bases respectively, with 15 bases between them. The CDR3 contains 14 residues. Per germline, CDR1 SGHRS and CDR2 YFSETQ. The CDR3 DNA is TGCGCCAGCAGCCCCGGGGGGGGTGCGGAAAAACTGTTTTTT. Translating gives CASSPGGGAEKLFF.

The V and J genes are TRBV19 and TRBJ1-2, with D possibly TRBD1 on 5 matching bases. Germline CDR1 is LNHDA and CDR2 is SQIVND (reference sequence). V shed 5 bases and J shed 8 bases, with 15 bases lying between them. The CDR3 has 13 amino acids. The CDR3 reads CASSSGPGDGYTF. CDR3 nucleotides: TGTGCCAGTAGTTCGGGTCCGGGGGACGGCTACACCTTC.

This rearrangement joins TRBV5-1 to TRBJ2-1; 9 nucleotides match TRBD2. The CDR3 runs 16 residues. Trimming removed 0 bases from V and 5 bases from J; junction bases left unmatched: 6. Germline CDR1 and CDR2: SGHRS and YFSETQ. CDR3 DNA: TGCGCCAGCAGCTTGGGAGGTTCTAGCGGGAACAATGAGCAGTTCTTC. Translating it yields CASSLGGSSGNNEQFF.

The chain is built from TRBV28 and TRBJ1-2, with 9 bases fitting TRBD1. Germline lookup yields CDR1 MDHEN and CDR2 SYDVKM. This CDR3 has 15 amino acids. Trimming took 6 bases from V and 1 from J; bases not matched to a gene: 6. This chain's CDR3 is CASRPGTGFNYGYTF. CDR3 bases: TGTGCCAGCAGGCCCGGGACAGGGTTTAACTATGGCTACACCTTC.

This clone appeared a few times. The genes are TRBV4-3 and TRBJ1-2, with TRBD1 as a possible D gene (6 bases). V lost 2 bases, J lost 5 bases, and 15 bases lay in between. Germline CDR1 and CDR2: LGHNA and YSLEER. This CDR3 contains 15 residues. The CDR3 DNA reads TGCGCCAGCAGCCAAAACCGTAGGGGACAATATGGCTACACCTTC. Translated, it gives CASSQNRRGQYGYTF.

The chain uses TRBV7-8 and TRBJ1-1; D possibly corresponds to TRBD1 (5 bases). Germline V lookup: CDR1 SGHVS, CDR2 FQNEAQ. Trimming shortened V by 2 bases and J by 2 bases, and 6 bases separated the two germline ends. The CDR3 spans 13 residues. CDR3 sequence reads: CASSLQGNTEAFF. CDR3 in DNA: TGTGCCAGCAGCTTACAGGGCAACACTGAAGCTTTCTTT.

V usage is TRBV4-3 and J usage is TRBJ2-5; D unresolved. Germline values: CDR1 LGHNA, CDR2 YSLEER. This CDR3 is built from 16 residues. V shed 0 bases and J shed 5 bases, with 16 bases lying between them. CDR3 sequence reads: CASSQDLLRPQETQYF. In DNA form, the CDR3 reads TGCGCCAGCAGCCAAGATCTCCTCCGCCCCCAGGAGACCCAGTACTTC.

The chain uses TRBV5-1 and TRBJ1-2; D gene ambiguous. The length of the CDR3 is 13 residues. The V gene lost 4 bases and the J gene lost 5 bases, with 12 bases spanning the gap. Looked up from germline, CDR1 is SGHRS and CDR2 is YFSETQ. The CDR3: CASSPSDLYGYTF. DNA of the CDR3: TGCGCCAGCAGCCCGTCAGACCTGTATGGCTACACCTTC.

The rearrangement links TRBV18 to TRBJ2-5, with a tentative D call TRBD2 (5 bases). Trimming left V 6 bases short and J 5 bases short, with 13 bases between. The V gene's germline CDR1 is KGHSH and CDR2 LQKENI. CDR3 size: 13 residues. CDR3 residues: CASSPGLGETQYF. In DNA form, the CDR3 reads TGTGCCAGCTCGCCAGGACTGGGGGAGACCCAGTACTTC.

The chain is built from TRBV5-4 and TRBJ1-6; a weak D match, TRBD1 (6 bases). The germline V and J ends were trimmed by 0 bases and 6 bases, with 10 bases remaining between them. Germline CDR1 is SGHNT and CDR2 is YYREEE (reference sequence). This CDR3 comprises 15 residues. The CDR3 sequence is CASSLEDRPNSPLHF. In DNA, the CDR3 is TGTGCCAGCAGCTTGGAGGACAGACCTAATTCACCCCTCCACTTT.

The rearrangement joins TRBV10-2 to TRBJ2-3, with TRBD2 matching 8 bases. The V gene's germline CDR1 is WSHSY and CDR2 SAAADI. CDR3 length: 15 residues. The V gene end was trimmed by 5 bases and the J gene end by 1 base; junction bases not matched to a gene: 5. The CDR3 loop is CASSPMTSGTDTQYF. Written as DNA, the CDR3 is TGCGCCAGCAGTCCGATGACTAGCGGCACAGATACGCAGTATTTT.

The chain uses TRBV18 and TRBJ1-4; D is uncertain. This CDR3 has 15 amino acids. Germline lookup yields CDR1 KGHSH and CDR2 LQKENI. V lost 2 bases to trimming and J lost 3 bases, with 10 bases between them. Here the CDR3 DNA reads TGTGCCAGCTCACCATACGGATCCTCTAATGAAAAACTGTTTTTT. Protein product: CASSPYGSSNEKLFF.

As for this clone: This sample includes further DNA sequences coding for the same CDR3. The rearrangement links TRBV10-3 to TRBJ1-1; D remains unclear. With 0 bases removed from V and 8 bases from J, the gap between germline ends came to 10 bases. CDR1 is ENHRY, CDR2 SYGVKD, per germline. This CDR3 has 13 amino acids. CDR3 region: CAISESGGLEAFF. In nucleotides, the CDR3 is TGTGCCATCAGTGAGTCGGGTGGGCTCGAAGCTTTCTTT.

This chain links TRBV13 with TRBJ2-1, with 8 bases aligning to TRBD2. The CDR3 length is 14 residues. Germline loops: CDR1 PRHDT, CDR2 FYEKMQ (reference sequence). V lost 3 bases and J lost 8; bases outside the gene matches: 6. The CDR3 reads CASSFELAVDEQFF. The CDR3, as DNA: TGTGCCAGCAGCTTTGAACTAGCGGTGGATGAGCAGTTCTTC.

The chain couples TRBV2 to TRBJ2-6; no clear D gene. Trimming shortened V by 1 base and J by 9 bases, and 7 bases separated the two germline ends. The CDR3 runs 13 residues. CDR1 and CDR2 (germline): SNHLY, FYNNEI. The CDR3 protein is CASSEGEFNVLTF. Written as DNA, the CDR3 is TGTGCCAGCAGTGAAGGGGAATTCAACGTCCTGACTTTC.

CDR3 loop: CASRNHGNQPQHF. DNA of the CDR3: TGTGCCAGCAGAAACCACGGTAACCAGCCCCAGCATTTT. V gene TRBV6-5 combines with J gene TRBJ1-5; D gene ambiguous. The CDR3 is 13 residues long. Trimming removed 6 bases at V and 7 bases at J, with 13 bases between. Germline lookup yields CDR1 MNHEY and CDR2 SVGAGI.

J is TRBJ1-4 and V is TRBV6-1, with 9 bases fitting TRBD1. V dropped 2 bases and J dropped 8; count of bases not matched to a gene: 6. Germline V lookup: CDR1 MNHNS, CDR2 SASEGT. This CDR3 is 15 amino acids long. CDR3 in DNA: TGTGCCAGCAGTGAATCGGGACAGGGTGGGGAAAAACTGTTTTTT. This gives the protein CASSESGQGGEKLFF.

J is TRBJ1-5 and V is TRBV18, with 7 nucleotides matching TRBD1. This CDR3 has 15 amino acids. CDR1 and CDR2 (germline): KGHSH, LQKENI. Trimming took 3 bases from V and 1 from J; bases not matched to a gene: 3. The CDR3 protein is CASSPRDSSNQPQHF. The CDR3 DNA follows: TGTGCCAGCTCACCGAGGGACAGCAGCAATCAGCCCCAGCATTTT.

The CDR3 DNA reads as TGTGCCAGCAGTTTCGGGGCGGGACGAGTAAGCACAGATACGCAGTATTTT. It specifies CASSFGAGRVSTDTQYF. The V gene is TRBV27, the J gene TRBJ2-3; D is possibly TRBD2 (6 bases). Trimming took 3 bases from V and 0 from J, leaving 16 bases between them. Germline values: CDR1 MNHEY, CDR2 SMNVEV (reference sequence). The CDR3 length is 17 residues.

The chain has TRBV6-2 or TRBV6-3 and TRBJ1-6; no clear D gene. Germline CDR1 is MNHEY and CDR2 is SVGEGT. The CDR3 is 17 amino acids. Between the trimmed V and J ends, which lost 4 bases and 14 bases, there was a span of 27 bases. CDR3 nucleotides: TGTGCCAGCAGTTTCCCGCTCCCCAGGTGGGGTACGTGGGCCCTCCACTTT. It yields the protein CASSFPLPRWGTWALHF.